This entry features one T cell receptor (beta chain) sequence. This entry comes from a study of blood T cell repertoires in COVID-19. Study in general: Italy, Spain and the United States were the sources of the convalescent and acute COVID-19 samples. T cells, B-cell-depleted T cells, or PBMCs provided the cDNA or gDNA that served as material.

This CDR3 spans 14 amino acids. In germline, CDR1 is DFQATT, CDR2 SNEGSKA (reference sequence). Between the trimmed V and J ends, which lost 3 bases and 3 bases, there was a span of 15 bases. Per the study methods: Amplification of reference gene primers provided the estimated nucleated cell counts. The data were produced by immunoSEQ multiplex PCR, yet TCRdb's version contains in-frame clones alone and is incomplete. That table gives V, J and clone size, and the DNA gave D and trimming. The repertoire holds some 160,000 clones, around 76% seen once, with around 4% in the top ten. The chain combines TRBV20-1 with TRBJ2-7, with TRBD1 as a possible D gene (6 bases). Sequencing input: peripheral blood. The source is a man between 60 and 75 years old with acute or convalescent COVID-19. The CDR3 reads CSASVGQNLYEQYF. The CDR3 region has the DNA TGCAGTGCTAGTGTCGGACAGAACCTCTACGAGCAGTACTTC.